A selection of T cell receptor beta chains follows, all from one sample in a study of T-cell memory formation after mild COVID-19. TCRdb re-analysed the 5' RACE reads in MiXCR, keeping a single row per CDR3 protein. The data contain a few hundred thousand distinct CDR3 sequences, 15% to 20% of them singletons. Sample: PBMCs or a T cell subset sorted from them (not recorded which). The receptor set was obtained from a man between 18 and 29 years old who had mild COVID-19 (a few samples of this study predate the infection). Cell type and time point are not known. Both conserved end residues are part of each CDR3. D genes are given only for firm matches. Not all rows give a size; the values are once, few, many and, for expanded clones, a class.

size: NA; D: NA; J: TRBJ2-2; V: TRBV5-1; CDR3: CASSRNPVREIGGELFF; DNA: TGCGCCAGCAGCCGTAATCCCGTCAGGGAGATCGGCGGGGAGCTGTTTTTT
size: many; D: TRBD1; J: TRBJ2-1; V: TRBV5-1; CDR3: CASSWGPGGEQFF; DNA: TGCGCCAGCAGCTGGGGCCCAGGGGGTGAGCAGTTCTTC
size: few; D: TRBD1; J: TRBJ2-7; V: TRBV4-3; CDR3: CASSQVDRGFFEQYF; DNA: TGCGCCAGCAGCCAAGTGGACAGGGGGTTCTTCGAGCAGTACTTC
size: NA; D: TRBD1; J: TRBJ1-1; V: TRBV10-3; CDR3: CAISEGTGRNTEAFF; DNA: TGTGCCATCAGTGAAGGGACAGGACGGAACACTGAAGCTTTCTTT
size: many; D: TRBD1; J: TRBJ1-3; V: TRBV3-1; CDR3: CASSPGQGAGNTIYF; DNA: TGTGCCAGCAGTCCGGGACAGGGTGCTGGAAACACCATATATTTT
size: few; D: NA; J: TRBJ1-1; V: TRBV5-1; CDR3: CASSNTDTEAFF; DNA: TGCGCCAGCAGCAACACCGACACTGAAGCTTTCTTT
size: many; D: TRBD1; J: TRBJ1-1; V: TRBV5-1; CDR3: CASSLGAQGAGTEAFF; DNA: TGCGCCAGCAGCTTGGGGGCACAGGGGGCAGGTACTGAAGCTTTCTTT
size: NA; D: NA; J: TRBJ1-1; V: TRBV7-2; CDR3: CASSRRGGRNTEAFF; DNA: TGTGCCAGCAGCCGCCGGGGTGGACGGAACACTGAAGCTTTCTTT
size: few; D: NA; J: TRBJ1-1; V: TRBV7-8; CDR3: CASSLGLQNTEAFF; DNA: TGTGCCAGCAGCTTAGGGCTCCAGAACACTGAAGCTTTCTTT
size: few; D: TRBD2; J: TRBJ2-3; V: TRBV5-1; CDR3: CASSLTSGAFTDTQYF; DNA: TGCGCCAGCAGCTTGACCAGCGGGGCCTTCACAGATACGCAGTATTTT
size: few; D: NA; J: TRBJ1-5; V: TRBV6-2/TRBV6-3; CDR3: CASSYGGWNQPQHF; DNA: TGTGCCAGCAGCTACGGGGGATGGAATCAGCCCCAGCATTTT
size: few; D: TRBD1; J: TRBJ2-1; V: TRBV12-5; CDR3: CASGPGQGFGSDEQFF; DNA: TGTGCTAGTGGGCCGGGACAGGGGTTCGGTTCGGATGAGCAGTTCTTC
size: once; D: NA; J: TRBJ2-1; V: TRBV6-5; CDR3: CASSYYPGGRNEQFF; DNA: TGTGCCAGCAGTTACTACCCGGGGGGCAGGAATGAGCAGTTCTTC
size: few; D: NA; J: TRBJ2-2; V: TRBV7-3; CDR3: CASSLGHSTGELFF; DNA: TGTGCCAGCAGCTTAGGTCACAGCACCGGGGAGCTGTTTTTT
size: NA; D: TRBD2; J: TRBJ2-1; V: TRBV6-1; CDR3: CASSENSGGYNEQFF; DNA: TGTGCCAGCAGTGAAAACAGCGGGGGATACAATGAGCAGTTCTTC
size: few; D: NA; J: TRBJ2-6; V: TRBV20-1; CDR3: CSAAGANVLTF; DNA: TGCAGTGCGGCAGGGGCCAACGTCCTGACTTTC
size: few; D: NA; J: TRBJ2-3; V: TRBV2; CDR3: CASGEVGDTQYF; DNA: TGTGCCAGCGGGGAGGTGGGGGATACGCAGTATTTT
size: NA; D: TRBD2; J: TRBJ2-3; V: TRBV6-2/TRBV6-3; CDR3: CASSKLAASVDTQYF; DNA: TGTGCCAGCAGCAAACTAGCGGCGAGCGTCGATACGCAGTATTTT
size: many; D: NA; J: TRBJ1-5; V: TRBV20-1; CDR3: CSAVKGKADQPQHF; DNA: TGCAGTGCGGTAAAAGGGAAGGCAGATCAGCCCCAGCATTTT
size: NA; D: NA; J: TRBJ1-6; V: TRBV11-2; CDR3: CASSPLGRGESSPLHF; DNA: TGTGCCAGCAGCCCTTTGGGGAGGGGAGAGTCGTCACCCCTCCACTTT
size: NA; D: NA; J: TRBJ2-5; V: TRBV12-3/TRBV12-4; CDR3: CASSSFVETQYF; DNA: TGTGCCAGCAGCTCCTTCGTTGAGACCCAGTACTTC
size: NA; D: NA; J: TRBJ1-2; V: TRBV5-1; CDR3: CASRPGGSGGDYWGYGYTF; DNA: TGCGCCAGCCGGCCCGGTGGGAGTGGTGGAGACTACTGGGGCTATGGCTACACCTTC
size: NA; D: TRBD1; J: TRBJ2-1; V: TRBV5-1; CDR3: CASSGDRGHHNEQFF; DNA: TGCGCCAGCAGCGGGGACAGGGGGCATCACAATGAGCAGTTCTTC
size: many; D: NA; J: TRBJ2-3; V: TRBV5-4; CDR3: CASSLEDTQYF; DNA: TGTGCCAGCAGCTTGGAAGATACGCAGTATTTT
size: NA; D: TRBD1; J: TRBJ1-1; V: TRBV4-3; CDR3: CASSHPQGAGGEAFF; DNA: TGCGCCAGCAGCCACCCACAGGGGGCTGGCGGTGAAGCTTTCTTT
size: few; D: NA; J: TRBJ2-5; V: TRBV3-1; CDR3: CASSQANGQETQYF; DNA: TGTGCCAGCAGCCAAGCTAACGGCCAAGAGACCCAGTACTTC
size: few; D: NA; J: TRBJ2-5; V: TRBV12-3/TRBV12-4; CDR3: CATRLKETQYF; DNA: TGTGCCACCCGACTTAAAGAGACCCAGTACTTC
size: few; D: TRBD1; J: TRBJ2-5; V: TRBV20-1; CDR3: CSATPDRGETQYF; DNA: TGCAGTGCTACTCCGGACAGGGGGGAGACCCAGTACTTC
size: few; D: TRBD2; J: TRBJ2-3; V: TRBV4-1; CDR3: CASGLAGVDTDTQYF; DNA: TGCGCCAGCGGACTAGCGGGGGTAGATACAGATACGCAGTATTTT
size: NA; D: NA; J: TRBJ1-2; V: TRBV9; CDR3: CASSADYGYTF; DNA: TGTGCCAGCAGCGCAGACTATGGCTACACCTTC
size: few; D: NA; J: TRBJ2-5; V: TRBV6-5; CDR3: CASSLSGKETQYF; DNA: TGTGCCAGCAGCCTTAGCGGCAAAGAGACCCAGTACTTC
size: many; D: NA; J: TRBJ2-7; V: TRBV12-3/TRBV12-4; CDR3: CASSHDRFPYEQYF; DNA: TGTGCCAGCAGTCATGACAGGTTCCCCTACGAGCAGTACTTC
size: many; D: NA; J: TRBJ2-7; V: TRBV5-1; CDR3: CASSLASSYEQYF; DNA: TGCGCCAGCAGCTTGGCATCCTCCTACGAGCAGTACTTC
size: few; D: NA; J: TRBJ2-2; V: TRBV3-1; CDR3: CASRQGPLGYGELFF; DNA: TGTGCCAGCAGACAAGGCCCTTTGGGGTACGGGGAGCTGTTTTTT
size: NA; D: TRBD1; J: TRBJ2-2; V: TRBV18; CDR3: CASSQTGTGVTGELFF; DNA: TGTGCCAGCTCCCAGACTGGGACAGGGGTCACCGGGGAGCTGTTTTTT
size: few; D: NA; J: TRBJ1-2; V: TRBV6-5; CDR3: CASRPPGPDGYTF; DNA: TGTGCCAGCAGGCCTCCGGGTCCAGATGGCTACACCTTC
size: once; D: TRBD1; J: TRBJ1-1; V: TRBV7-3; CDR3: CASSSTGVTEAFF; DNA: TGTGCCAGCAGCTCCACAGGGGTCACTGAAGCTTTCTTT
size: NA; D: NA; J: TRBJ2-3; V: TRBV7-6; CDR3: CASSLDWTERGTQYF; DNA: TGTGCCAGCAGCTTAGATTGGACAGAAAGGGGTACGCAGTATTTT
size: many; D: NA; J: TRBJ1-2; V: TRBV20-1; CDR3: CSALSEYGYTF; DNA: TGCAGTGCCTTGAGCGAGTATGGCTACACCTTC
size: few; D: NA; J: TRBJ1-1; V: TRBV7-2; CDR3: CASSTDKNTEAFF; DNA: TGTGCCAGCAGTACCGACAAGAACACTGAAGCTTTCTTT
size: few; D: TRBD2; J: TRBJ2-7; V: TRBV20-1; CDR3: CSAPSGGNPYEQYF; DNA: TGCAGTGCACCTAGCGGGGGCAACCCCTACGAGCAGTACTTC
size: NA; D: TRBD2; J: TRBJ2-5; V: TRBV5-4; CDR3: CASSLWGLAGRETQYF; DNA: TGTGCCAGCAGCTTGTGGGGACTAGCGGGGAGGGAGACCCAGTACTTC
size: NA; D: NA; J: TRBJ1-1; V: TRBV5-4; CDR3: CASSPWGGGTEAFF; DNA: TGTGCCAGCAGCCCATGGGGAGGGGGCACTGAAGCTTTCTTT
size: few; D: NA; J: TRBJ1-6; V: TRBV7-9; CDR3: CASSRSQGAPLHF; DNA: TGTGCCAGCAGCAGGTCCCAGGGAGCACCCCTCCACTTT
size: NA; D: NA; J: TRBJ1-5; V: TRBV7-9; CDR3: CASSFRDSNQPQHF; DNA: TGTGCCAGCAGCTTTAGGGATAGCAATCAGCCCCAGCATTTT
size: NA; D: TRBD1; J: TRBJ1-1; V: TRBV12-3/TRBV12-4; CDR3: CASSPRYRGTLRNTEAFF; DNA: TGTGCCAGCAGTCCGCGGTACAGGGGGACCCTTCGAAACACTGAAGCTTTCTTT
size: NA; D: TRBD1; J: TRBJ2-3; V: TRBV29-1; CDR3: CSVEVSQGADTQYF; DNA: TGCAGCGTTGAAGTTTCCCAGGGGGCGGATACGCAGTATTTT